This record concerns one TCR beta chain sequence. No antigen is known for it. This entry comes from a study of T cell responses to AZD1222 COVID-19 vaccine. Across the study: Second doses were pooled across both intervals (about 4 or about 12 weeks).

Libraries were prepared by immunoSEQ multiplex PCR; TCRdb keeps only in-frame clonotypes and omits some of them. The sample has approximately 60,000 clones; roughly 84% are singletons. Study observations and caveats: Researchers took repertoire samples only after the peak T cell response had come. Just a handful of people given AZD1222 tested seropositive at baseline.

The CDR3 totals 14 residues. The germline V gene has CDR1 SGDLS and CDR2 YYNGEE. Trimming stripped 4 bases from V and 7 bases from J, with 12 bases between. The chain uses TRBV9 and TRBJ1-6, with a possible D match to TRBD1 (6 bases). The specimen was peripheral blood, collected on day 0 of AZD1222 vaccination. The sequence came from an adult in good health. The CDR3 sequence: CASSSQTGNSPLHF. In nucleotides, the CDR3 is TGTGCCAGCAGCTCCCAGACAGGAAATTCACCCCTCCACTTT.